These T cell receptor beta chains were read from a single sample in a study of blood T cell repertoires in COVID-19. Some clones are missing from TCRdb's copy, which holds only in-frame ones; the method was immunoSEQ multiplex PCR. The data show around 260,000 clones, approximately 83% seen once. The sample taken for sequencing was PBMCs or T cells enriched from blood (not recorded which). Receptors originate from a woman aged 30 to 39 who had recovered from COVID-19. The CDR3 runs from the conserved cysteine through the conserved F or W. D genes are given only for firm matches. Clone size is given for some rows only: seen once, a few or many times, or a class if the clone is expanded.

V,D,size,J,CDR3,DNA
TRBV7-2,TRBD1,.,TRBJ2-1,CASSWGDRANEQFF,TGTGCCAGCAGCTGGGGGGACAGGGCGAATGAGCAGTTCTTC
TRBV7-6,.,.,TRBJ1-1,CASSSRTSLNTEAFF,TGTGCCAGCAGCTCCCGCACATCATTGAACACTGAAGCTTTCTTT
TRBV7-3,TRBD2,once,TRBJ2-1,CASSFPGGNNEQFF,TGTGCCAGCAGCTTCCCGGGGGGGAACAATGAGCAGTTCTTC
TRBV5-3,.,.,TRBJ2-7,CARSLVLARTYEQYF,TGTGCCAGAAGCTTGGTCCTAGCGCGAACCTACGAGCAGTACTTC
TRBV7-3,.,.,TRBJ1-6,CASSLSSRYNSPLHF,TGTGCCAGCAGCTTAAGTTCGAGATATAATTCACCCCTCCACTTT
TRBV10-3,.,.,TRBJ1-3,CAISQGSLSGNTIYF,TGTGCCATCAGCCAGGGATCCCTCTCTGGAAACACCATATATTTT
TRBV19,.,.,TRBJ1-6,CASSIDSTHNSPLHF,TGTGCCAGTAGTATAGACTCTACTCACAATTCACCCCTCCACTTT
TRBV30,TRBD2,once,TRBJ2-7,CAWKAGLSYEQYF,TGTGCCTGGAAAGCGGGACTTTCCTACGAGCAGTACTTC
TRBV7-3,.,.,TRBJ2-6,CASSSEGGWDSGANVLTF,TGTGCCAGCAGCTCCGAAGGGGGTTGGGACTCTGGGGCCAACGTCCTGACTTTC
TRBV2,.,.,TRBJ2-1,CASSAGPYNEQFF,TGTGCCAGCAGTGCTGGGCCCTACAATGAGCAGTTCTTC
TRBV28,TRBD2,.,TRBJ2-7,CASSPSGLSYEQYF,TGTGCCAGCAGCCCTAGCGGCCTCTCCTACGAGCAGTACTTC
TRBV30,.,.,TRBJ1-4,CACFSGARGEKLFF,TGTGCCTGTTTCTCAGGGGCCAGGGGTGAAAAACTGTTTTTT
TRBV30,.,.,TRBJ1-5,CAWSQYSNQPQHF,TGTGCCTGGAGTCAGTACAGCAATCAGCCCCAGCATTTT
TRBV5-6,.,once,TRBJ2-7,CASSVGVSHYEQYF,TGTGCCAGCAGCGTGGGAGTTAGTCACTACGAGCAGTACTTC
TRBV7-8,TRBD1,.,TRBJ1-2,CASSLKIEGTVYGYTF,TGTGCCAGCAGCTTAAAAATAGAGGGGACAGTCTATGGCTACACCTTC
TRBV5-4,.,.,TRBJ1-2,CASSLVDSPRGTF,TGTGCCAGCAGCTTGGTTGATTCCCCAAGGGGCACCTTC
TRBV2,.,.,TRBJ2-1,CASSDRSSYNEQFF,TGTGCCAGCAGTGATAGGAGCTCCTACAATGAGCAGTTCTTC
TRBV19,.,.,TRBJ1-1,CASSIGRQAQFEAFF,TGTGCCAGTAGTATTGGAAGACAGGCCCAATTTGAAGCTTTCTTT
TRBV28,TRBD2,.,TRBJ2-1,CASRGHGGGFRDEQFF,TGTGCCAGCAGAGGCCACGGGGGGGGATTTAGGGATGAGCAGTTCTTC
TRBV3-1/TRBV3-2,.,.,TRBJ1-2,CASSQGTSGGYTF,TGTGCCAGCAGCCAAGGGACATCGGGTGGCTACACCTTC
TRBV5-1,TRBD1,.,TRBJ1-3,CASSATGTGANTIYF,TGCGCCAGCAGCGCAACCGGGACAGGGGCAAACACCATATATTTT
TRBV28,.,.,TRBJ2-7,CATAGTSSYEQYF,TGTGCCACTGCCGGGACAAGCTCCTACGAGCAGTACTTC
TRBV5-6,TRBD2,.,TRBJ2-3,CASSFWSGGLQDTQYF,TGTGCCAGCAGCTTTTGGAGCGGGGGCCTCCAGGATACGCAGTATTTT
TRBV2,TRBD2,.,TRBJ2-1,CASSKRLAGGRHYNEQFF,TGTGCCAGCAGTAAGAGACTAGCGGGGGGGAGACACTACAATGAGCAGTTCTTC
TRBV9,.,.,TRBJ1-4,CASSATTGINEKLFF,TGTGCCAGCAGCGCCACAACAGGGATCAATGAAAAACTGTTTTTT
TRBV12-3/TRBV12-4,TRBD1,.,TRBJ1-2,CASSFTGGGYTF,TGTGCCAGCAGTTTCACAGGGGGTGGCTACACCTTC
TRBV7-3,.,.,TRBJ2-1,CASSPGWTTPPSEQFF,TGTGCCAGCAGCCCAGGGTGGACTACCCCTCCGAGTGAGCAGTTCTTC
TRBV30,.,.,TRBJ1-5,CAWARGDQPQHF,TGTGCCTGGGCCCGCGGTGATCAGCCCCAGCATTTT
TRBV27,.,.,TRBJ1-1,CASSYGGNTEAFF,TGTGCCAGCAGTTACGGGGGGAACACTGAAGCTTTCTTT
TRBV5-1,TRBD2,.,TRBJ2-3,CASSLGAGGRRDTQYF,TGCGCCAGCAGCTTAGGGGCGGGAGGCAGGAGAGATACGCAGTATTTT
TRBV27,TRBD1,few,TRBJ2-7,CASSFKGQGPSYEQYF,TGTGCCAGCAGCTTCAAAGGACAGGGGCCTTCCTACGAGCAGTACTTC
TRBV7-2,.,once,TRBJ2-7,CASTPQGSSYEQYF,TGTGCCAGCACCCCCCAGGGATCCTCCTACGAGCAGTACTTC
TRBV19,TRBD2,.,TRBJ2-1,CASSTGLAGVQYNEQFF,TGTGCCAGTAGTACGGGACTAGCGGGGGTTCAGTACAATGAGCAGTTCTTC
TRBV27,TRBD2,.,TRBJ2-1,CASRLAGGPRNNEQFF,TGTGCCAGCAGACTAGCGGGAGGGCCTAGAAACAATGAGCAGTTCTTC
TRBV28,.,few,TRBJ1-2,CASSRPGDWGYTF,TGTGCCAGCAGTCGCCCGGGGGATTGGGGCTACACCTTC
TRBV28,TRBD1,.,TRBJ1-4,CASSPGQATNEKLFF,TGTGCCAGCAGCCCTGGACAGGCAACTAATGAAAAACTGTTTTTT
TRBV28,.,.,TRBJ1-5,CASSPGLGNQPQHF,TGTGCCAGCAGCCCAGGGTTGGGCAATCAGCCCCAGCATTTT
TRBV2,.,.,TRBJ2-3,CASSDKSGYTDTQYF,TGTGCCAGCAGTGATAAGAGCGGATACACAGATACGCAGTATTTT
TRBV30,.,.,TRBJ2-7,CAWSVYSSEQYF,TGTGCCTGGAGTGTGTATTCTTCCGAGCAGTACTTC
TRBV11-2,.,.,TRBJ1-2,CASSLLGVDYGYTF,TGTGCCAGCAGCTTACTGGGAGTTGACTATGGCTACACCTTC
TRBV3-1/TRBV3-2,.,.,TRBJ1-5,CASSQLGADKPQHF,TGTGCCAGCAGCCAATTGGGGGCAGATAAGCCCCAGCATTTT
TRBV28,.,.,TRBJ1-5,CASIQDTRNQPQHF,TGTGCCAGCATTCAGGACACAAGAAATCAGCCCCAGCATTTT
TRBV7-9,.,.,TRBJ1-4,CASSLSSTTNEKLFF,TGTGCCAGCAGCTTAAGTAGTACAACTAATGAAAAACTGTTTTTT
TRBV6-2/TRBV6-3,.,.,TRBJ2-6,CASSGPSGANVLTF,TGTGCCAGCAGTGGGCCTTCTGGGGCCAACGTCCTGACTTTC
TRBV7-9,TRBD2,.,TRBJ2-1,CASSLRLAGEEFF,TGTGCCAGCAGCCTGCGACTAGCGGGAGAAGAGTTCTTC
TRBV4-1,.,.,TRBJ2-4,CASSQGHGLKNIQYF,TGCGCCAGCAGCCAGGGCCATGGCCTGAAAAACATTCAGTACTTC
TRBV30,.,.,TRBJ2-2,CAWRGVNTGELFF,TGTGCCTGGAGAGGGGTAAACACCGGGGAGCTGTTTTTT
TRBV7-9,.,few,TRBJ1-1,CASSLGREAFF,TGTGCCAGCAGCTTGGGCAGGGAAGCTTTCTTT
TRBV15,.,.,TRBJ1-1,CATSPIDSEAFF,TGTGCCACCAGCCCTATAGACTCTGAAGCTTTCTTT
TRBV15,.,.,TRBJ1-1,CATSRDRVLAGNTEAFF,TGTGCCACCAGCAGAGATCGGGTCCTAGCGGGGAACACTGAAGCTTTCTTT
TRBV5-6,TRBD1,.,TRBJ2-5,CASSPGTGDPETQYF,TGTGCCAGCAGCCCCGGGACAGGCGATCCTGAGACCCAGTACTTC